The clone carrying this TCR beta chain has just one count. Its cognate antigen is unknown. cDNA serving as the sequencing template came from extracted, reverse transcribed RNA. Assay used: immunoSEQ multiplex PCR; TCRdb lists only in-frame clones, some missing. The sample gives roughly 97,000 clones, more than 35% of which show up once; approximately 1.5% is in the top ten. V lost 3 bases and J 2 bases, leaving 10 bases between the germline ends. CDR3 length: 14 residues. Germline V gene data show CDR1 as SNHLY and CDR2 as FYNNEI. The sample originates from a study of CD8+ T cells in alopecia areata. General study results and limits: Against the mouse data, patients shared TCRs less clearly, possibly for HLA reasons. Elevated clonality characterized lesional scalp relative to normal scalp, particularly in alopecia totalis/universalis.

Cell sorting on a FACSAria was used to separate CD4+ and CD8+ T cells from the PBMCs. The receptor comes from a human donor with alopecia areata. The chain couples TRBV2 to TRBJ2-5; a weak D match, TRBD1 (5 bases). The sample consisted of CD4+ T cells sorted from blood. The DNA of the CDR3 is TGTGCCAGCAGTGATCTGGCAGGGCAAGAGACCCAGTACTTC. It yields the protein CASSDLAGQETQYF.